These 30 T cell receptor beta chains were all obtained from the same sample, sequenced in a study of PD-1 and CTLA-4 blockade in melanoma (dated by TCRdb to 2020 to 2022). Libraries were made using the immunoSEQ multiplex PCR assay. Entries here come from immuneACCESS through TCRdb and include only in-frame sequences with V and J called. Some clones fail to appear in such tables; in the studies checked, an unresolved V gene covers under half of the shortfall, and the cause of the remainder is unknown. Within this sample are around 11,000 clones, with around 82% of them counted one time only. Clones ranked in the top ten supply 30% to 40% of the sample. The source material was CD8+ T cells from peripheral blood, sampled from a patient given anti-PD-1 treatment. The receptors were sampled from a human donor with melanoma.

This clone was found a few times. The gene calls are TRBV5-4 and TRBJ2-7, with unresolved D. Germline values: CDR1 SGHNT, CDR2 YYREEE (reference sequence). This CDR3 region has 13 residues. Deletions cut 4 bases from V and 0 bases from J, with 8 bases between. CDR3 in amino acids: CASSATPSYEQYF. The CDR3 nucleotides are TGTGCCAGCAGCGCGACACCCTCCTACGAGCAGTACTTC.

The chain couples TRBV5-6 to TRBJ1-5, with a weak D call TRBD1 (5 bases). Between the trimmed V and J ends, which lost 0 bases and 2 bases, there was a span of 6 bases. This CDR3 spans 14 amino acids. Germline V CDR1 and CDR2: SGHDT, YYEEEE. The CDR3 region is CASSLGGGNQPQHF. The CDR3 DNA is TGTGCCAGCAGCTTGGGGGGGGGCAATCAGCCCCAGCATTTT.

J is TRBJ2-1 and V is TRBV4-1; D not certain. The CDR3 runs 15 residues. The germline V gene encodes CDR1 MGHRA and CDR2 YSYEKL. V lost 4 bases and J lost 1, with 11 bases in between. CDR3 in amino acids: CASSPSEGSYNEQFF. CDR3 in DNA: TGCGCCAGCAGCCCTTCGGAAGGGTCCTACAATGAGCAGTTCTTC.

Regarding this clone: At one end, the junction sequence differs from germline, possibly due to a read error. The rearrangement joins TRBV7-7 to TRBJ2-2; 9 bases line up with TRBD1. The CDR3 runs 16 residues. Germline values: CDR1 SSHAT, CDR2 FNYEAQ (reference sequence). The CDR3 protein is CASSIRQGANTGELFF. The CDR3 region has the DNA TGTGCTAGCAGCATCCGACAGGGGGCGAACACCGGGGAGCTGTTTTTT. Using reference TRBV7-7 and TRBJ2-2 for the parts outside the CDR3, the full variable domain is GAGVSQSPRYKVTKRGQDVTLRCDPISSHATLYWYQQALGQGPEFLTYFNYEAQPDKSGLPSDRFSAERPEGSISTLTIQRTEQRDSAMYRCASSIRQGANTGELFFGEGSRLTVL.

V gene TRBV6-5 combines with J gene TRBJ2-2, with 7 bases lining up with TRBD1. The V gene's germline CDR1 is MNHEY and CDR2 SVGAGI. Germline trimming cut 2 bases from V and 8 bases from J; bases unmatched to any gene: 5. The CDR3 sequence is 14 residues long. CDR3 loop: CASSYNRGPGELFF. The CDR3, as DNA: TGTGCCAGCAGTTACAACAGGGGTCCGGGGGAGCTGTTTTTT.

V and J are TRBV9 and TRBJ2-1; TRBD2 matches at 8 bases. CDR1 and CDR2 from the germline V gene are SGDLS and YYNGEE. The CDR3 length is 14 residues. Trimming cost V 1 base and J 6 bases; bases outside gene matches: 3. In DNA, the CDR3 is TGTGCCAGCAGCGTAACCGGGACTAGCAATGAGCAGTTCTTC. This sequence encodes CASSVTGTSNEQFF.

The chain has TRBV28 and TRBJ1-1; TRBD1 aligns across 10 bases. Germline V gene data show CDR1 as MDHEN and CDR2 as SYDVKM. J lost 4 bases, V lost 5 bases, and 4 bases had no gene match. This CDR3 is built from 14 residues. The DNA for the CDR3 is TGTGCCAGCAGTCCCCGGACAGGGGGCACTGAAGCTTTCTTT. Translating gives CASSPRTGGTEAFF. Full variable domain (remainder filled in from reference TRBV28 and TRBJ1-1): DVKVTQSSRYLVKRTGEKVFLECVQDMDHENMFWYRQDPGLGLRLIYFSYDVKMKEKGDIPEGYSVSREKKERFSLILESASTNQTSMYLCASSPRTGGTEAFFGQGTRLTVV.

The J gene is TRBJ2-1, the V gene TRBV7-9; 9 bases are a match to TRBD2. J lost 7 bases, V lost 3 bases, and 7 bases had no gene match. Germline CDR1 reads SEHNR; CDR2 reads FQNEAQ (reference sequence). The CDR3 covers 15 residues. CDR3 DNA sequence: TGTGCCAGCAGCTTTGGGAGCGGGAGGAAAAATGAGCAGTTCTTC. Translation: CASSFGSGRKNEQFF.

This clone was recorded only once. The CDR3 nucleotides read TGTGCCAGCAGCTTAAGTCTTGGGGAGACGCAGCCCCAGCATTTT. Protein product: CASSLSLGETQPQHF. V is TRBV7-2 and J is TRBJ1-5, with D uncertain. Trimming pared 2 bases from V and 7 bases from J, leaving 15 bases between. Germline CDR1 is SGHTA and CDR2 is FQGNSA. The CDR3 has 15 amino acids.

The chain has TRBV27 and TRBJ2-2; 12 nucleotides match TRBD1. This CDR3 region has 15 residues. Germline CDR1 reads MNHEY; CDR2 reads SMNVEV (reference sequence). V dropped 3 bases and J dropped 4; count of bases not matched to a gene: 0. The CDR3 spells CASSLGQGATGELFF. The CDR3, as DNA: TGTGCCAGCAGTTTGGGACAGGGGGCCACCGGGGAGCTGTTTTTT.

This clone was recorded once. This chain links TRBV6-5 with TRBJ1-5, with no clear D. Germline values: CDR1 MNHEY, CDR2 SVGAGI. This CDR3 has 14 amino acids. The V gene lost 4 bases and the J gene lost 0 bases, with 7 bases spanning the gap. The CDR3 loop reads CASSLRVSNQPQHF. Here the CDR3 DNA reads TGTGCCAGCAGTTTAAGGGTTAGCAATCAGCCCCAGCATTTT.

The chain carries TRBV5-4 and TRBJ2-7; no reliable D call. CDR3 length: 15 residues. The V gene lost 2 bases and the J gene lost 3 bases, with 15 bases spanning the gap. Germline V lookup: CDR1 SGHNT, CDR2 YYREEE (reference sequence). The CDR3 sequence: CASSLGVGPVYEQYF. CDR3 in DNA: TGTGCCAGCAGCTTAGGAGTAGGGCCCGTCTACGAGCAGTACTTC.

V is TRBV7-9 and J is TRBJ2-3, with a tentative D call TRBD2 (5 bases). Trimming removed 5 bases at V and 2 bases at J, with 14 bases between. CDR1 and CDR2 from the germline V gene are SEHNR and FQNEAQ (reference sequence). The CDR3 length is 15 residues. DNA for the CDR3: TGTGCCAGCAGCACCGGCGAGGGCACCACAGATACGCAGTATTTT. Encoded protein: CASSTGEGTTDTQYF.

This sequence joins TRBV29-1 and TRBJ1-2; 7 positions match TRBD1. Germline CDR1 SQVTM, CDR2 ANQGSEA. The length of the CDR3 is 10 residues. J was trimmed by 8 bases and V by 6 bases; bases with no gene match: 3. CDR3 sequence reads: CSVWTGGYTF. The CDR3 nucleotides read TGCAGCGTGTGGACAGGAGGCTACACCTTC. The variable domain in full, with the rest retrieved from reference TRBV29-1 and TRBJ1-2, is SAVISQKPSRDICQRGTSLTIQCQVDSQVTMMFWYRQQPGQSLTLIATANQGSEATYESGFVIDKFPISRPNLTFSTLTVSNMSPEDSSIYLCSVWTGGYTFGSGTRLTVV.

The J gene is TRBJ1-4, the V gene TRBV10-3; perhaps TRBD1 as D (5 bases). The CDR3 sequence is 14 residues long. Between the trimmed V and J ends, which lost 4 bases and 7 bases, there was a span of 13 bases. Germline-derived CDR1 and CDR2 are ENHRY and SYGVKD. The CDR3 sequence: CAISGGAGTEKLFF. The DNA for the CDR3 is TGTGCCATCAGTGGAGGGGCCGGAACTGAAAAACTGTTTTTT.

The chain couples TRBV7-9 to TRBJ1-1; D possibly corresponds to TRBD1 (5 bases). The CDR3 loop spans 15 amino acids. V was shortened by 4 bases and J by 0 bases, with 12 bases between the two germline ends. Germline CDR1 is SEHNR and CDR2 is FQNEAQ (reference sequence). As DNA, the CDR3 is TGTGCCAGCAGCTACTCAGGGTTTATGAACACTGAAGCTTTCTTT. Translation gives CASSYSGFMNTEAFF.

The genes are TRBV27 and TRBJ2-5; the match to TRBD1 covers 10 bases. Germline CDR1 MNHEY, CDR2 SMNVEV (reference sequence). V lost 6 bases and J lost 5; bases outside the gene matches: 9. CDR3 size: 15 residues. In DNA, the CDR3 is TGTGCCAGCAGGGCGGGACAGGGGTCCCTCGAGACCCAGTACTTC. This codes for CASRAGQGSLETQYF.

This chain links TRBV27 with TRBJ2-7, with 8 bases matching TRBD2. The germline V gene has CDR1 MNHEY and CDR2 SMNVEV (reference sequence). The CDR3 totals 16 residues. Trimming took 4 bases from V and 4 from J; bases not matched to a gene: 12. The CDR3 DNA is TGTGCCAGCAGTTCCCCCCCCCGTAGCGGGATGTACGAGCAGTACTTC. Translation: CASSSPPRSGMYEQYF.

Comments on this clone: The sample carries other DNA sequences with the same CDR3. The chain combines TRBV19 with TRBJ2-5, with D perhaps TRBD1 (5 bases). The CDR3 loop spans 13 amino acids. The germline V and J ends were trimmed by 5 bases and 1 base, with 8 bases remaining between them. Germline values: CDR1 LNHDA, CDR2 SQIVND (reference sequence). CDR3 bases: TGTGCCAGTAGTCCGGACACCCAAGAGACCCAGTACTTC. Its protein product is CASSPDTQETQYF.

This clone was observed a few times. The V gene is TRBV4-3, the J gene TRBJ1-1; unclear D gene. Germline CDR1 LGHNA, CDR2 YSLEER. The CDR3 runs to 16 residues. Trimming left V 4 bases short and J 4 bases short, with 19 bases between. The DNA for the CDR3 is TGCGCCAGCAGCCTGGGGTTTGAGGAAGTTTCCACTGAAGCTTTCTTT. Its translation: CASSLGFEEVSTEAFF.

The chain combines TRBV3-1 (or the pseudogene TRBV3-2) with TRBJ2-3; 10 bases align to TRBD2. CDR3 size: 16 residues. Unmatched junction bases numbered 5, after V lost 4 bases and J lost 1 base. From germline, CDR1 is LGHDT and CDR2 YNNKEL (reference sequence). The CDR3 loop reads CASSPNGLAGTDTQYF. In DNA form, the CDR3 reads TGTGCCAGCAGCCCCAATGGACTAGCGGGCACAGATACGCAGTATTTT.

The chain recombines TRBV7-9 with TRBJ2-3, with D perhaps matching TRBD2 (6 bases). CDR1 and CDR2 from the germline V gene are SEHNR and FQNEAQ (reference sequence). Trimming stripped 5 bases from V and 2 bases from J, with 17 bases between. The CDR3 is 16 residues long. In DNA form, the CDR3 reads TGTGCCAGCAGCCCACCGTTGCGGGGACTCACAGATACGCAGTATTTT. It specifies CASSPPLRGLTDTQYF.

The V gene is TRBV19, the J gene TRBJ2-1, with 9 bases identical to TRBD1. Germline values: CDR1 LNHDA, CDR2 SQIVND (reference sequence). J was trimmed by 3 bases and V by 5 bases; bases with no gene match: 8. This CDR3 contains 16 residues. This CDR3 reads CASSFFVGQGYNEQFF. The CDR3 region has the DNA TGTGCCAGTAGTTTTTTTGTGGGACAGGGCTACAATGAGCAGTTCTTC.

The CDR3 DNA reads TGCAGCGTTGAAGACGGACAGGGGTCTGGGGCCAACGTCCTGACTTTC. It translates to CSVEDGQGSGANVLTF. This chain connects TRBV29-1 to TRBJ2-6; TRBD1 matches at 9 bases. Per the germline V gene, CDR1 is SQVTM and CDR2 is ANQGSEA. There are 16 residues in the CDR3. The V gene end was trimmed by 0 bases and the J gene end by 1 base; junction bases not matched to a gene: 1.

By share of the sample, this clone is medium-sized. J is TRBJ1-2 and V is TRBV4-1; 7 nucleotides line up with TRBD1. From germline, CDR1 is MGHRA and CDR2 YSYEKL. This CDR3 contains 17 residues. V shed 0 bases and J 2 bases; nucleotides not matched to a gene: 9. Here the CDR3 DNA reads TGCGCCAGCAGCCAAGATCGCGGGGACAGCACGAACTATGGCTACACCTTC. Residues: CASSQDRGDSTNYGYTF.

This sequence joins TRBV5-6 and TRBJ1-5; 9 bases match TRBD1. V dropped 2 bases and J dropped 3; count of bases not matched to a gene: 6. In germline, CDR1 is SGHDT, CDR2 YYEEEE. The CDR3 is 16 amino acids. CDR3: CASSFGQGRHNQPQHF. CDR3 coding DNA: TGTGCCAGCAGCTTCGGACAGGGGCGTCACAATCAGCCCCAGCATTTT.

By sample fraction, this clone is medium-sized (0.01 to 0.1%). This chain connects TRBV6-6 to TRBJ2-7; 8 bases map to TRBD2. The germline CDR1 and CDR2 sequences are MNHNY and SVGAGI (reference sequence). This CDR3 has 15 amino acids. V was pared by 2 bases and J by 7 bases, with 10 bases of the junction left unmatched. CDR3 sequence (DNA): TGTGCCAGCAGTTACCTGTCGGCGGGGGGATTGGAGCAGTACTTC. This codes for CASSYLSAGGLEQYF.

J is TRBJ1-2 and V is TRBV7-8, with 9 bases that match TRBD1. From germline, CDR1 is SGHVS and CDR2 FQNEAQ. Trimming took 5 bases from V and 3 from J; bases not matched to a gene: 7. The CDR3 sequence is 15 residues long. The CDR3 sequence is CASSTWTGDYYGYTF. The DNA of the CDR3 is TGTGCCAGCAGCACTTGGACAGGGGATTACTATGGCTACACCTTC.

The chain links TRBV3-1 (or the pseudogene TRBV3-2) to TRBJ2-7; a possible D gene is TRBD2 (5 bases). Between the trimmed V and J ends, which lost 2 bases and 2 bases, there was a span of 10 bases. The CDR3 is 14 amino acids. Germline CDR1 reads LGHDT; CDR2 reads YNNKEL (reference sequence). CDR3 sequence: CASSQQLGTYEQYF. For the CDR3, the DNA is TGTGCCAGCAGCCAACAACTAGGTACCTACGAGCAGTACTTC.

The J gene is TRBJ2-7, the V gene TRBV6-6, with D possibly TRBD2 on 6 matching bases. Germline lookup yields CDR1 MNHNY and CDR2 SVGAGI (reference sequence). The V end was cut by 5 bases, the J end by 6 bases, with 11 bases between. CDR3 length: 12 amino acids. The CDR3 here is CASSPPGGEQYF. CDR3 sequence (DNA): TGTGCCAGCAGTCCCCCCGGGGGCGAGCAGTACTTC.